This TCR beta chain was documented in a study of glioma-infiltrating T cells. Broader study findings: Tissue and blood shared very few CDR3 sequences. Tissue-blood divergence was below expectation in non-neoplastic patients, above in gliomas.

The germline CDR1 and CDR2 sequences are MDHEN and SYDVKM. CDR3 length equals 12 residues. V was shortened by 8 bases and J by 10 bases, with 14 bases between the two germline ends. A note on this clonotype: What it recognizes is unknown.

The iRepertoire nested amplicon-rescue multiplex PCR amplified TCR alpha and beta CDR3s from RNA. TCRdb re-called the multiplex PCR reads with MiXCR, one entry per CDR3 protein. The data show tens of thousands of distinct CDR3 sequences, around 42% seen once. The source is a human donor with low-grade glioma or glioblastoma, undergoing nonglioma brain surgery, or in good health (not recorded which). The sequencing sample was made of glioma tissue, nonneoplastic brain tissue, or PBMCs (not recorded which). V usage is TRBV28 and J usage is TRBJ1-4; D gene ambiguous. CDR3 protein: CASQQTNGKLFF. The CDR3 DNA sequence: TGTGCCAGCCAACAAACTAACGGAAAACTGTTTTTT.